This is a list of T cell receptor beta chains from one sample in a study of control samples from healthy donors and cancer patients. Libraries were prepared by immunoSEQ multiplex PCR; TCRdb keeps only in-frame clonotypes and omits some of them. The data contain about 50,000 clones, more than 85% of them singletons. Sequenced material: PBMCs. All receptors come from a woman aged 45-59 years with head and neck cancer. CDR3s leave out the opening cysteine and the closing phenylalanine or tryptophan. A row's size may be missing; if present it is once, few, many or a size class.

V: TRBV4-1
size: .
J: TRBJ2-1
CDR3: ASSPKGLAGGLITYNEQF

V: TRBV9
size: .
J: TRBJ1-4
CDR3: ASSVAGDGEKLF

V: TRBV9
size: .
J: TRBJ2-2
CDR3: ASSGVSGELF

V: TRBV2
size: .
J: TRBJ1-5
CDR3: ASSGNGNQPQH

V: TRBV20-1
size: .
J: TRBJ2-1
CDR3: SASGWVSYNEQF

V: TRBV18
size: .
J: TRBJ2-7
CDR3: ASSRTSSYEQY

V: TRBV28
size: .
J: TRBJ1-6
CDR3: ASSSGQAGYNSPLH

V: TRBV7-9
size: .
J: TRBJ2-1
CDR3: ASSPGLIGNEQF

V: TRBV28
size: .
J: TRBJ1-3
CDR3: ASSLWRNRVSGNTIY

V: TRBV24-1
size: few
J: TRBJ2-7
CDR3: ATSIAGVDEQY

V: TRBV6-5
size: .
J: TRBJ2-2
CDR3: ASLGRPGELF

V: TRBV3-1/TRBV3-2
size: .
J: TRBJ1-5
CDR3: ASSQAGTGPQH

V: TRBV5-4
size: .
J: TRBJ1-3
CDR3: ASSLFGGARNTIY

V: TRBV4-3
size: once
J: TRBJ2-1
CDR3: ASSQALMSGSSYNEQF

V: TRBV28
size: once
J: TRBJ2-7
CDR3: ASSPSVTDRQY

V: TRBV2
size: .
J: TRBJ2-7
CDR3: ASSAGASYEQY

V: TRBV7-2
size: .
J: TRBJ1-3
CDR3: ASSLYSFSGNTIY

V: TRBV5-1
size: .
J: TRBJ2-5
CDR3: ASSQGQGGETQY

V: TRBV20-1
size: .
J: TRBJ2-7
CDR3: SAGLGQEQY

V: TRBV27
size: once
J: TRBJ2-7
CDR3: ASSLSGGDEQY

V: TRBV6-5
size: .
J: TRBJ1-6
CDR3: ASSYSSGRTTLH

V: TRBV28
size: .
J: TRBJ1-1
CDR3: ASSLGQGFRTEAF

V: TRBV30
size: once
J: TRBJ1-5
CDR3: AWSATGRPKPQH

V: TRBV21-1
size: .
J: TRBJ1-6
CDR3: AGENRSSYNSPLH

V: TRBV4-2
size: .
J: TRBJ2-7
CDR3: ASSQEAALGYEQY

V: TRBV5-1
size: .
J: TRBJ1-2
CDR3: ASSLGGLSPNYGYT

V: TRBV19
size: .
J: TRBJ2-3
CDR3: ASSPQGRITDTQY

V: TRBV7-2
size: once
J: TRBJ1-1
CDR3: ASSLVAEMNTEAF

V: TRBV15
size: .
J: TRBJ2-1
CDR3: ATSVGRGLNEQF

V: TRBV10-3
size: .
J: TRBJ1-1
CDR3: AISEYVGTRNTEAF

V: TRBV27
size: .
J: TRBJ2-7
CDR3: ASSLSPRTGRDEQY

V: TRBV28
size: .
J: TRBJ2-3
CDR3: ASSFSADTDTQY

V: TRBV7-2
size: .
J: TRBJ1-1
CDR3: ASSLQGGDTEAF

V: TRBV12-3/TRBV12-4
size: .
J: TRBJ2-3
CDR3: ASSLPSTDTQY

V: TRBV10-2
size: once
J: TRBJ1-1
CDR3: ASSESVVTGWNTEAF

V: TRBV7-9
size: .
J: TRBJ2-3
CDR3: ASSLAHTQY

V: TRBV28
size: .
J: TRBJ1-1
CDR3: ASRAQGTEAF

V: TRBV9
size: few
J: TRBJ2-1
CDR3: ASSPRLGLAGDNEQF

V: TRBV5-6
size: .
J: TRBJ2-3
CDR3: ASSLGLAVDTQY

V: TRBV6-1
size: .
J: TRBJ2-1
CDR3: ASSDQGLVGNEQF

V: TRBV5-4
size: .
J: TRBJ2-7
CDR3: ASSRASGPYEQY

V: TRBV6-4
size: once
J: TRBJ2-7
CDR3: ASSEPRLAGVSYEQY

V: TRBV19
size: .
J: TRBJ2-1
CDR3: ASSIVFGTGVTYNEQF

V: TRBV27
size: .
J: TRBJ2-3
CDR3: ASSLGQGGDTQY

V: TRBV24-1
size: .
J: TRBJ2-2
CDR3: ATSDLKGLAGQSGELF

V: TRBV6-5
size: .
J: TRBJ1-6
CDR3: ASNPDRGHYSPLH

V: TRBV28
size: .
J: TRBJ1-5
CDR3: ASRWGTDFNQPQH

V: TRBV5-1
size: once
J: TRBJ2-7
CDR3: ASSPGQGFYEQY

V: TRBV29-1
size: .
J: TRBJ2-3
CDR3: SVDPTSGGADTQY

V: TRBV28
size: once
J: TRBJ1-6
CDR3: ASSASDASSYNSPLH

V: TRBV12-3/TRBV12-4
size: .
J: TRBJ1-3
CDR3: ASSLNGNTIY

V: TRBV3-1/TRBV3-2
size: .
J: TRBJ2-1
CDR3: ASSQGLGPHNEQF

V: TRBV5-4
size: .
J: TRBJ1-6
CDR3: ASSSLDLYNSPLH

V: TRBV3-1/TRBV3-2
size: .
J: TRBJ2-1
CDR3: ASSHRTSGNNEQF

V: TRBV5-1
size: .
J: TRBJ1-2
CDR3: ASSLDAHYGYT

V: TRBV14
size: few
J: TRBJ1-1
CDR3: ASSQEWPMNTEAF

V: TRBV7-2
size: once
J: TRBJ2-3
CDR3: ASSVGQPGDTQY

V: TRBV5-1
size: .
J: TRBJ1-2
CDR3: ASSSDRYRGYT